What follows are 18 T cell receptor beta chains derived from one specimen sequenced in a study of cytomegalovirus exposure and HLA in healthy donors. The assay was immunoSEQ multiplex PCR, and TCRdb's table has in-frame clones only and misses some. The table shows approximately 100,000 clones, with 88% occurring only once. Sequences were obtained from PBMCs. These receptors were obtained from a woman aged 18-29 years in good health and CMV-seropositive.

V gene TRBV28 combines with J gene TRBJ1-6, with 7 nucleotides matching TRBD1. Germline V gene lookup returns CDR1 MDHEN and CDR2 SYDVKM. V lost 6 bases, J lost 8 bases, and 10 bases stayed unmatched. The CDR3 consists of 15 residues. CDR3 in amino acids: CASSRRDRTYSPLHF. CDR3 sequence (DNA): TGTGCCAGCAGCCGCCGGGACAGAACTTATTCACCCCTCCACTTT.

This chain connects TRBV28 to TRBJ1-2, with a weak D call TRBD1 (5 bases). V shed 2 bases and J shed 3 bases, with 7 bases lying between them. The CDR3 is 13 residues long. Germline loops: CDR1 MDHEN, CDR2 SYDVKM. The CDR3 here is CASSLTGHYGYTF. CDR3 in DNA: TGTGCCAGCAGTTTAACAGGCCACTATGGCTACACCTTC.

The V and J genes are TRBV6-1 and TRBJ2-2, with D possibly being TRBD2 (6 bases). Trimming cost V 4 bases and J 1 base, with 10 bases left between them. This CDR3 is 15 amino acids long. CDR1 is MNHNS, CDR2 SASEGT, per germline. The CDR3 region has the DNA TGTGCCAGCAGTGGCACGGGACTGAACACCGGGGAGCTGTTTTTT. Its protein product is CASSGTGLNTGELFF.

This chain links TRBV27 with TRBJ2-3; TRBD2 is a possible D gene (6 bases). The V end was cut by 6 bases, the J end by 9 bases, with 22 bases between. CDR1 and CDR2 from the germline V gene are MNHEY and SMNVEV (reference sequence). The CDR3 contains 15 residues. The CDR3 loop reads CASSPIGGVILTQYF. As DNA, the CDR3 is TGTGCCAGCAGCCCTATCGGCGGGGTAATATTGACGCAGTATTTT.

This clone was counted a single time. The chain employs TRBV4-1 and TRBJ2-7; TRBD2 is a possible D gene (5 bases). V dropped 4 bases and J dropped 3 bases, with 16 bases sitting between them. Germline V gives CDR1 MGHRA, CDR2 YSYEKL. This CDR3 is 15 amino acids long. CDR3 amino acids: CASSPRGADSYEQYF. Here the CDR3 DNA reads TGCGCCAGCAGCCCTCGGGGTGCCGATAGCTACGAGCAGTACTTC.

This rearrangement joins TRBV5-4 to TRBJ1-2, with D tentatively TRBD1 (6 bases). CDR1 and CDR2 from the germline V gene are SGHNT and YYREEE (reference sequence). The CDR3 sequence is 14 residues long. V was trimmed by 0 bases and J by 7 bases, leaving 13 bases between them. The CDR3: CASSLASGGLGYTF. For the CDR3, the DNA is TGTGCCAGCAGCTTGGCTTCTGGGGGCCTTGGCTACACCTTC.

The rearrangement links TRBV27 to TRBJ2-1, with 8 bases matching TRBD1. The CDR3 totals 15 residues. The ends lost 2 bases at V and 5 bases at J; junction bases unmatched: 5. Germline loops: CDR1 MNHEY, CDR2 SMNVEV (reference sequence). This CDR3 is CASSLQGAGNNEQFF. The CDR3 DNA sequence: TGTGCCAGCAGTTTACAGGGGGCTGGAAACAATGAGCAGTTCTTC.

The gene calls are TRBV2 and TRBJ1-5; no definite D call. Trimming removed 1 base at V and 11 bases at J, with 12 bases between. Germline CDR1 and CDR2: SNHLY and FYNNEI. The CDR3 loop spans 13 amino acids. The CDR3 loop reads CASSEERGRAQHF. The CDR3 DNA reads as TGTGCCAGCAGTGAAGAACGAGGGCGTGCCCAGCATTTT. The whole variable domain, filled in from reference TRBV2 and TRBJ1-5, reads EPEVTQTPSHQVTQMGQEVILRCVPISNHLYFYWYRQILGQKVEFLVSFYNNEISEKSEIFDDQFSVERPDGSNFTLKIRSTKLEDSAMYFCASSEERGRAQHFGDGTRLSIL.

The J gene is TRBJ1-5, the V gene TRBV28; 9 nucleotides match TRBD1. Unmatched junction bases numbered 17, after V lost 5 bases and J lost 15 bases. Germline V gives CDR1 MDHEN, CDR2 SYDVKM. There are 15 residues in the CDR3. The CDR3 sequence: CASSLRRPTTGGLHF. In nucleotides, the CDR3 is TGTGCCAGCAGTCTACGTCGACCCACGACAGGGGGTCTGCATTTT.

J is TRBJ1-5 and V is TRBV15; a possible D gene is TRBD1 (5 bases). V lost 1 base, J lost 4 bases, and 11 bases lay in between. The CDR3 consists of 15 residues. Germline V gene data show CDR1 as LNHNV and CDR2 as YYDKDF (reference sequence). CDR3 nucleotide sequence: TGTGCCACCAGCAGAGTTCCAGGGATGAATCAGCCCCAGCATTTT. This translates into CATSRVPGMNQPQHF. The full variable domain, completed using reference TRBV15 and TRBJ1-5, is DAMVIQNPRYQVTQFGKPVTLSCSQTLNHNVMYWYQQKSSQAPKLLFHYYDKDFNNEADTPDNFQSRRPNTSFCFLDIRSPGLGDTAMYLCATSRVPGMNQPQHFGDGTRLSIL.

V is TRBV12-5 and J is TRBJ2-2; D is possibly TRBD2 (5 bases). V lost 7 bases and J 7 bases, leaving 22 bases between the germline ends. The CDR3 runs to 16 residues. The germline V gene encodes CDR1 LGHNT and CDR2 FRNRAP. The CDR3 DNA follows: TGTGCTAGTGCCGTGGACTTGAGGGCGGCTGGCGGGGAGCTGTTTTTT. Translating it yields CASAVDLRAAGGELFF.

CDR3 residues: CASSERGDTQYF. The CDR3 bases are TGTGCCAGCAGTGAGCGGGGAGATACGCAGTATTTT. This sequence joins TRBV2 and TRBJ2-3, with D possibly TRBD2 on 6 matching bases. This CDR3 comprises 12 residues. The V end was cut by 3 bases, the J end by 5 bases, with 6 bases between. Germline V gene sequence: CDR1 SNHLY, CDR2 FYNNEI.

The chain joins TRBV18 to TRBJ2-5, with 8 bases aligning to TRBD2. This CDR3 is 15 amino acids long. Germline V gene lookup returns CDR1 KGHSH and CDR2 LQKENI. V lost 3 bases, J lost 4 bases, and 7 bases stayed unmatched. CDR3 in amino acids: CASSPSGGLGETQYF. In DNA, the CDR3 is TGTGCCAGCTCACCGAGCGGGGGCTTGGGAGAGACCCAGTACTTC.

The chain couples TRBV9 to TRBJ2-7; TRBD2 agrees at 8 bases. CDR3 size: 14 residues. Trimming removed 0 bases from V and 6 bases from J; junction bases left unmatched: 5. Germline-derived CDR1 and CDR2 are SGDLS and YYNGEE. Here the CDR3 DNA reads TGTGCCAGCAGCGTAGCGGGGGGGAGTTTCGAGCAGTACTTC. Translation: CASSVAGGSFEQYF.

The CDR3 loop reads CASSLAGGVGQPQHF. The CDR3 DNA is TGTGCCAGCAGCTTAGCGGGGGGGGTCGGTCAGCCCCAGCATTTT. The rearrangement uses TRBV28 and TRBJ1-5; D is possibly TRBD1 (5 bases). The CDR3 sequence is 15 residues long. V lost 6 bases and J lost 6, with 18 bases in between. Germline-derived CDR1 and CDR2 are MDHEN and SYDVKM.

CDR3 amino acids: CASSYATGATNEKLFF. The CDR3 nucleotides read TGTGCCAGCAGTTACGCTACAGGGGCAACTAATGAAAAACTGTTTTTT. This sequence joins TRBV6-6 and TRBJ1-4; 7 bases fit TRBD1. CDR1 and CDR2 (germline): MNHNY, SVGAGI (reference sequence). This CDR3 region has 16 residues. V trimming: 2 bases; J trimming: 0 bases; junction bases outside the gene matches: 3.

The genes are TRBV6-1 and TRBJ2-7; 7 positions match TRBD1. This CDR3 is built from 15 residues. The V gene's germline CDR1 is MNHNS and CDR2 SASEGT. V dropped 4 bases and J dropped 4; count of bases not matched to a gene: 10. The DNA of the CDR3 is TGTGCCAGCAGTGCAATCCCGGGACAGAGTTACGAGCAGTACGTC. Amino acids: CASSAIPGQSYEQYV.

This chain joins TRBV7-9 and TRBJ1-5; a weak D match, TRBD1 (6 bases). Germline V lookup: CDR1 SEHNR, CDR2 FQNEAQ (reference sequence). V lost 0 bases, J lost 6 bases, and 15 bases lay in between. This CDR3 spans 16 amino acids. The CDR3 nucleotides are TGTGCCAGCAGCTTAGCTCCAGGGGCGGGCGGTCAGCCCCAGCATTTT. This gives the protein CASSLAPGAGGQPQHF.